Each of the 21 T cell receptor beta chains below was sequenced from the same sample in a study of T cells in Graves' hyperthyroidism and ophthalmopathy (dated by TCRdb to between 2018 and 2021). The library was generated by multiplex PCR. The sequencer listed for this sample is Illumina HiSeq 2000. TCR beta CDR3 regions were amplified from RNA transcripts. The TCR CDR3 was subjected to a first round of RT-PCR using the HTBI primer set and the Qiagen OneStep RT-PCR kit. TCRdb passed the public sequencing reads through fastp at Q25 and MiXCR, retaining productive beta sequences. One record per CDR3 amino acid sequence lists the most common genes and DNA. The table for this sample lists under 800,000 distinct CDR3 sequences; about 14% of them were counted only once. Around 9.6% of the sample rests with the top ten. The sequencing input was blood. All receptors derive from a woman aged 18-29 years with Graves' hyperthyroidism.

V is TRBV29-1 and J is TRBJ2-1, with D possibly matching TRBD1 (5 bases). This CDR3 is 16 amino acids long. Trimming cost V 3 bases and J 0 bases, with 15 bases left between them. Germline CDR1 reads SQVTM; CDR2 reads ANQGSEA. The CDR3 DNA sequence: TGCAGCGTTGAGCTCGGAGACAGTAGCTCCTACAATGAGCAGTTCTTC. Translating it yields CSVELGDSSSYNEQFF.

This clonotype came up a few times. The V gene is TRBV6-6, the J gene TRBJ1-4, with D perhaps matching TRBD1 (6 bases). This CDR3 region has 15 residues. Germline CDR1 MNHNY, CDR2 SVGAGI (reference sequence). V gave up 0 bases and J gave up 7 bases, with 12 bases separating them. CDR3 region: CASSYSKQGTEKLFF. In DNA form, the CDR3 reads TGTGCCAGCAGTTACTCGAAACAGGGTACTGAAAAACTGTTTTTT.

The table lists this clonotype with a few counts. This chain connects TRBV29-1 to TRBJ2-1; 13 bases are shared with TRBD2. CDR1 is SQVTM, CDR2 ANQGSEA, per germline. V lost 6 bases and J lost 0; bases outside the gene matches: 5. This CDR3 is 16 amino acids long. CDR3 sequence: CSVARLAGGSYNEQFF. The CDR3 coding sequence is TGCAGCGTCGCTAGACTAGCGGGGGGCTCCTACAATGAGCAGTTCTTC.

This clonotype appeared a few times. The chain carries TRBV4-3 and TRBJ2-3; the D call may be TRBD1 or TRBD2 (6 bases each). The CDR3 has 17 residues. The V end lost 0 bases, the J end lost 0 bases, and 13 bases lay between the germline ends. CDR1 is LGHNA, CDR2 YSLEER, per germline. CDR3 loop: CASSQDPTGASTDTQYF. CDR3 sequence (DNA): TGCGCCAGCAGCCAAGATCCGACGGGGGCTAGCACAGATACGCAGTATTTT.

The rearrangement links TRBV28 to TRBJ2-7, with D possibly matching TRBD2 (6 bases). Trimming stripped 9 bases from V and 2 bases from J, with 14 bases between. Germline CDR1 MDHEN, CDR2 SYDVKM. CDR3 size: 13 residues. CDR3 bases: TGTGCCAGTCGACTAGTGGGACCCTACGAGCAGTACTTC. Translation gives CASRLVGPYEQYF.

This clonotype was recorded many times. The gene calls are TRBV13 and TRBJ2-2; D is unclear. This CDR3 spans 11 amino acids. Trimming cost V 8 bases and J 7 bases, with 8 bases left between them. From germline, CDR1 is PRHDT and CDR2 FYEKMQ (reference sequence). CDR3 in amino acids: CASGYSGELFF. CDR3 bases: TGTGCCAGCGGGTACAGCGGGGAGCTGTTTTTT.

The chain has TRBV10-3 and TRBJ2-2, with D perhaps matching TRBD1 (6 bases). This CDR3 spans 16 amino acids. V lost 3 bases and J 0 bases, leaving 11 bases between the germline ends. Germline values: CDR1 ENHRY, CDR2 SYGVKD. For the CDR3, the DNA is TGTGCCATCAGTGAACGGACAGCCACGAACACCGGGGAGCTGTTTTTT. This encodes CAISERTATNTGELFF.

The CDR3 DNA sequence: TGTGCCAGCAGTTTGGAGGGCCTAAATTCACCCCTCCACTTT. This codes for CASSLEGLNSPLHF. The rearrangement joins TRBV12-3 or TRBV12-4 to TRBJ1-6; D is ambiguous. The germline V and J ends were trimmed by 3 bases and 7 bases, with 10 bases remaining between them. The CDR3 length is 14 residues.

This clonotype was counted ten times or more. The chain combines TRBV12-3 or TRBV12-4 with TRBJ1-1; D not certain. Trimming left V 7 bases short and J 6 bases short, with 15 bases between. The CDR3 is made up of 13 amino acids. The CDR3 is CASIKGVYSEAFF. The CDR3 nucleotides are TGTGCCAGCATCAAGGGTGTTTACTCTGAAGCTTTCTTT.

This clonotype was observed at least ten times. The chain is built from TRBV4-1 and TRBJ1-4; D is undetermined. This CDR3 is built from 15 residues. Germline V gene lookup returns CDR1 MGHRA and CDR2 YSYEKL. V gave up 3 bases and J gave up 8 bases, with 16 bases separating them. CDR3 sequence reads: CASSQTWVSGEKLFF. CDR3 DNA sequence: TGCGCCAGCAGCCAGACGTGGGTTTCAGGAGAAAAACTGTTTTTT.

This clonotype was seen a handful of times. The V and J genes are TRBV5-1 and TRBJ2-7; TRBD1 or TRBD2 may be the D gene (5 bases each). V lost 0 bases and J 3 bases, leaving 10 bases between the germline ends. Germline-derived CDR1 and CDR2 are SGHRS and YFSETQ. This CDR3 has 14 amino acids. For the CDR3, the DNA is TGCGCCAGCAGCTTGGCCTGGGGGAACTACGAGCAGTACTTC. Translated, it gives CASSLAWGNYEQYF.

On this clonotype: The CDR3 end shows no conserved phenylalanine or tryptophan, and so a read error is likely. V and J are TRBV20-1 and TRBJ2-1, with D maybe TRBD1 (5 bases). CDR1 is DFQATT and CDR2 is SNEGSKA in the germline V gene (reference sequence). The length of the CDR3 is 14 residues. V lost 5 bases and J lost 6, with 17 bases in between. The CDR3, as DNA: TGCAGTGCTTTAACCCTGGACACCTCCAATGAGCAGTTCATC. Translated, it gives CSALTLDTSNEQFI.

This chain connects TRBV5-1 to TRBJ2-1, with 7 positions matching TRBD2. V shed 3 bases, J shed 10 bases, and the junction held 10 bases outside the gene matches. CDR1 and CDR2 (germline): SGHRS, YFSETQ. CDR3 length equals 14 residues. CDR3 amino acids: CASSYGGRVNEQFF. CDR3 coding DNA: TGCGCCAGCAGCTATGGCGGGAGAGTTAACGAGCAGTTCTTC.

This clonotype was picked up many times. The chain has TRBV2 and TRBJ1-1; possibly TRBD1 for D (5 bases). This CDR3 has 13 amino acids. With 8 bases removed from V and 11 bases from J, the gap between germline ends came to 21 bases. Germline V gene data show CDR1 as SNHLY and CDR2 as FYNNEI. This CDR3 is CASSRDGENLAFF. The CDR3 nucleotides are TGTGCCAGCTCCCGGGACGGTGAGAATCTGGCTTTCTTT.

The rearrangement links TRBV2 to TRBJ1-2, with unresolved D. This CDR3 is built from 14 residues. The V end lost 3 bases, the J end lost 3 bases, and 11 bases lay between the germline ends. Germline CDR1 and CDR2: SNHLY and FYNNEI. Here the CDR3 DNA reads TGTGCCAGCAGTGACCGGACCGACCACTATGGCTACACCTTC. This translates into CASSDRTDHYGYTF. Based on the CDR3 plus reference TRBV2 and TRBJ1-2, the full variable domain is EPEVTQTPSHQVTQMGQEVILRCVPISNHLYFYWYRQILGQKVEFLVSFYNNEISEKSEIFDDQFSVERPDGSNFTLKIRSTKLEDSAMYFCASSDRTDHYGYTFGSGTRLTVV.

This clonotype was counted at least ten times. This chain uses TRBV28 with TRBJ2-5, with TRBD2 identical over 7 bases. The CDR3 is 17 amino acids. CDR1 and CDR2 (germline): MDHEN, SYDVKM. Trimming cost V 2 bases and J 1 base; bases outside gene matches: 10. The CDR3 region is CASSLRSSGLGQETQYF. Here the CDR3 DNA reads TGTGCCAGCAGTTTACGCTCATCAGGACTAGGCCAAGAGACCCAGTACTTC.

The DNA for the CDR3 is TGTGCCAGCTCGAGGACGGAGTTCTACAATGAGCAGTTCTTC. This encodes CASSRTEFYNEQFF. The gene calls are TRBV18 and TRBJ2-1; D uncertain. The CDR3 has 14 amino acids. CDR1 and CDR2 (germline): KGHSH, LQKENI. V lost 6 bases and J lost 3, with 12 bases in between.

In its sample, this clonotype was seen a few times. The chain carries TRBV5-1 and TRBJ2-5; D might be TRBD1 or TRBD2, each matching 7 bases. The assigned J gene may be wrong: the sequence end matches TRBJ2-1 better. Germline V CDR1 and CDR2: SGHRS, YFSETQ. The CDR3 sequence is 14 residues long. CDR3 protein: CASSLASGTETQFF. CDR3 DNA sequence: TGCGCCAGCAGCTTGGCCAGCGGGACAGAGACCCAGTTCTTC.

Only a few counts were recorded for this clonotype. This CDR3 reads CASRASGSSTDTQYF. The DNA for the CDR3 is TGTGCCAGCAGGGCTAGCGGGAGTAGCACAGATACGCAGTATTTT. The chain is built from TRBV6-2 or TRBV6-3 and TRBJ2-3; 10 positions agree with TRBD2. The CDR3 is 15 amino acids. The ends lost 6 bases at V and 0 bases at J; junction bases unmatched: 3. The V gene's germline CDR1 is MNHEY and CDR2 SVGEGT.

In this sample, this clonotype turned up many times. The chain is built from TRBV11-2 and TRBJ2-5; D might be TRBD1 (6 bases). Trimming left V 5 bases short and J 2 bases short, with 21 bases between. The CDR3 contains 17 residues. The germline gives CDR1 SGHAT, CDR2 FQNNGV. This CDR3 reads CASSGPGQRVGQETQYF. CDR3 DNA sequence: TGTGCCAGCAGCGGACCGGGACAAAGGGTAGGACAAGAGACCCAGTACTTC.

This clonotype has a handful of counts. As DNA, the CDR3 is TGCGCCAGCAGCGGTGGACAGGGGGGTCCCGGGGAGCTGTTTTTT. Translated, it gives CASSGGQGGPGELFF. The genes are TRBV5-1 and TRBJ2-2, with TRBD1 matching over 10 bases. The CDR3 consists of 15 residues. V lost 4 bases and J lost 6; bases outside the gene matches: 6. Germline values: CDR1 SGHRS, CDR2 YFSETQ.